The 30 T cell receptor beta chains below come from one sample, sequenced in a study of cytomegalovirus exposure and HLA in healthy donors. The PCR ran on 60 Vbeta and 13 Jbeta primers. Generated by immunoSEQ multiplex PCR, the TCRdb table keeps only in-frame clones and is missing some. This table has over 40,000 clones, about nine tenths appearing once. The sample comprised PBMCs. These receptors originate from a woman between 40 and 55 years old in good health and CMV-seropositive.

The chain recombines TRBV7-9 with TRBJ1-1; possibly TRBD1 for D (5 bases). The CDR3 length is 14 residues. Germline CDR1 reads SEHNR; CDR2 reads FQNEAQ (reference sequence). V gave up 5 bases and J gave up 8 bases, with 18 bases separating them. The CDR3 nucleotides read TGTGCCAGCAGCCCAGACGGACACCCCTCCGAAGCTTTCTTT. It is translated as CASSPDGHPSEAFF.

V and J are TRBV18 and TRBJ1-2, with D unclear. V was shortened by 10 bases and J by 0 bases, with 12 bases between the two germline ends. The V gene's germline CDR1 is KGHSH and CDR2 LQKENI. This CDR3 region has 13 residues. The CDR3 sequence: CATEHTANYGYTF. CDR3 DNA sequence: TGTGCCACCGAGCACACAGCTAACTATGGCTACACCTTC. Variable domain in full (rest from reference TRBV18 and TRBJ1-2): NAGVMQNPRHLVRRRGQEARLRCSPMKGHSHVYWYRQLPEEGLKFMVYLQKENIIDESGMPKERFSAEFPKEGPSILRIQQVVRGDSAAYFCATEHTANYGYTFGSGTRLTVV.

This sequence joins TRBV15 and TRBJ1-5; D remains ambiguous. The V and J ends lost 1 base and 6 bases respectively, with 7 bases between them. The V gene's germline CDR1 is LNHNV and CDR2 YYDKDF (reference sequence). The CDR3 length is 13 residues. The CDR3 DNA is TGTGCCACCAGCAGAGTTGAGGGTCAGCCCCAGCATTTT. Residues: CATSRVEGQPQHF.

This clone was picked up a small number of times. DNA for the CDR3: TGTGCCCTCGGCGGGGGGGCAACAGATACGCAGTATTTT. This gives the protein CALGGGATDTQYF. The rearrangement uses TRBV5-4 and TRBJ2-3; 9 bases map to TRBD2. CDR3 length: 13 residues. V shed 10 bases, J shed 3 bases, and the junction held 6 bases outside the gene matches. Looked up from germline, CDR1 is SGHNT and CDR2 is YYREEE (reference sequence).

This clone was recorded a few times. V usage is TRBV27 and J usage is TRBJ1-1; TRBD1 matches 7 bases. CDR1 and CDR2 (germline): MNHEY, SMNVEV (reference sequence). The CDR3 contains 13 residues. V was clipped by 3 bases and J by 4 bases; unmatched bases: 2. CDR3 nucleotides: TGTGCCAGCAGTTTTTCAGGGGGCACTGAAGCTTTCTTT. Translation: CASSFSGGTEAFF.

V usage is TRBV7-9 and J usage is TRBJ2-3, with TRBD2 matching over 8 bases. Germline V gives CDR1 SEHNR, CDR2 FQNEAQ (reference sequence). J lost 2 bases, V lost 5 bases, and 12 bases had no gene match. This CDR3 is built from 17 residues. The CDR3 region is CASSPPLTSAYTDTQYF. The CDR3 DNA is TGTGCCAGCAGCCCCCCTCTGACTAGCGCATACACAGATACGCAGTATTTT. The full variable domain, rest sourced from reference TRBV7-9 and TRBJ2-3, is DTGVSQNPRHKITKRGQNVTFRCDPISEHNRLYWYRQTLGQGPEFLTYFQNEAQLEKSRLLSDRFSAERPKGSFSTLEIQRTEQGDSAMYLCASSPPLTSAYTDTQYFGPGTRLTVL.

This clone was detected a few times. V usage is TRBV14 and J usage is TRBJ1-4; 9 nucleotides match TRBD1. From germline, CDR1 is SGHDN and CDR2 FVKESK. This CDR3 has 16 residues. Trimming at V came to 4 bases and at J to 5 bases, leaving 8 bases not matched to a gene. The CDR3: CASSRRKDRGNEKLFF. In DNA form, the CDR3 reads TGTGCCAGCAGCCGGAGAAAGGACAGGGGAAATGAAAAACTGTTTTTT. The full variable domain, in which reference TRBV14 and TRBJ1-4 provide the parts outside the CDR3, is EAGVTQFPSHSVIEKGQTVTLRCDPISGHDNLYWYRRVMGKEIKFLLHFVKESKQDESGMPNNRFLAERTGGTYSTLKVQPAELEDSGVYFCASSRRKDRGNEKLFFGSGTQLSVL.

This clone occurred a few times. J is TRBJ1-1 and V is TRBV19, with 10 nucleotides matching TRBD1. The CDR3 extends over 13 amino acids. Germline trimming cut 4 bases from V and 10 bases from J; bases unmatched to any gene: 6. CDR1 and CDR2 (germline): LNHDA, SQIVND (reference sequence). The DNA of the CDR3 is TGTGCCAGTAGTAGGGACAGGGGAACGGGAGCTTTCTTT. It specifies CASSRDRGTGAFF.

Written as DNA, the CDR3 is TGTGCCAGCAGTTTAATTCTAGCTAATCAGCCCCAGCATTTT. Amino acid sequence: CASSLILANQPQHF. This chain links TRBV28 with TRBJ1-5, with D uncertain. The CDR3 length is 14 residues. Per the germline V gene, CDR1 is MDHEN and CDR2 is SYDVKM. The V end was cut by 2 bases, the J end by 4 bases, with 9 bases between.

The chain uses TRBV7-6 and TRBJ2-5; maybe TRBD2 (6 bases). V was trimmed by 5 bases and J by 4 bases, leaving 14 bases between them. This CDR3 contains 14 residues. Germline CDR1 SGHVS, CDR2 FNYEAQ. The CDR3 coding sequence is TGTGCCAGCAGCCGTAGCGGTGAGACAGAGACCCAGTACTTC. Protein: CASSRSGETETQYF.

This clone showed up just a few times. The V gene is TRBV25-1, the J gene TRBJ2-5, with no clear D. The CDR3 has 11 residues. CDR1 is MGHDK, CDR2 SYGVNS, per germline. V was trimmed by 1 base and J by 8 bases, leaving 5 bases between them. The CDR3 sequence: CASSESRTQYF. CDR3 bases: TGTGCCAGCAGTGAATCGCGCACCCAGTACTTC.

This chain links TRBV19 with TRBJ1-1, with TRBD1 identical over 9 bases. The CDR3 runs 12 residues. J lost 12 bases, V lost 6 bases, and 8 bases had no gene match. Germline V lookup: CDR1 LNHDA, CDR2 SQIVND (reference sequence). The CDR3 sequence is CASSLRDRESFF. CDR3 nucleotide sequence: TGTGCCAGTAGCCTCCGGGACAGGGAGTCTTTCTTT.

The chain uses TRBV7-9 and TRBJ1-2; D is unresolved. V was clipped by 0 bases and J by 4 bases, with 15 bases between them. This CDR3 has 16 residues. CDR1 is SEHNR and CDR2 is FQNEAQ in the germline V gene (reference sequence). DNA of the CDR3: TGTGCCAGCAGCTTAGCGTCCGGGGTCGTGGGCTATGGCTACACCTTC. It codes for CASSLASGVVGYGYTF.

The CDR3 sequence: CASSVVTSGEQYF. DNA of the CDR3: TGTGCCAGCAGCGTAGTGACTTCTGGGGAGCAGTACTTC. The chain uses TRBV9 and TRBJ2-7; D unresolved. This CDR3 is 13 amino acids long. Trimming cost V 0 bases and J 7 bases, with 11 bases left between them. Germline assignment: CDR1 SGDLS and CDR2 YYNGEE.

CDR3 DNA: TGTGCCTGGAGTGTGGGGGCAGGGGAACAGCCCCAGCATTTT. It codes for CAWSVGAGEQPQHF. The J gene is TRBJ1-5, the V gene TRBV30; D possibly corresponds to TRBD1 (6 bases). The CDR3 length is 14 residues. The V gene lost 0 bases and the J gene lost 7 bases, with 13 bases spanning the gap. CDR1 GTSNPN and CDR2 SVGIG come from the germline V gene (reference sequence).

This clone was found once. The V and J genes are TRBV27 and TRBJ2-7; 11 bases map to TRBD2. The CDR3 is made up of 15 amino acids. The V gene's germline CDR1 is MNHEY and CDR2 SMNVEV (reference sequence). V lost 5 bases, J lost 4 bases, and 7 bases stayed unmatched. The CDR3 region is CASSQGLAATYEQYF. In DNA, the CDR3 is TGTGCCAGCAGTCAGGGACTAGCGGCAACTTACGAGCAGTACTTC.

This CDR3 is CASSESKGTGGQETQYF. CDR3 bases: TGCGCCAGCAGTGAGTCGAAGGGGACAGGGGGCCAAGAGACCCAGTACTTC. This rearrangement joins TRBV10-1 to TRBJ2-5; 11 bases match TRBD1. The CDR3 totals 17 residues. Germline-derived CDR1 and CDR2 are WNHNN and SYGVQD (reference sequence). The V segment lost 0 bases and the J segment 1 base; nucleotides outside the gene matches: 4.

This clone is labeled as medium-sized (0.01 to 0.1%). The chain couples TRBV7-9 to TRBJ1-2, with D possibly matching TRBD1 (6 bases). V lost 5 bases to trimming and J lost 8 bases, with 15 bases between them. Germline values: CDR1 SEHNR, CDR2 FQNEAQ (reference sequence). This CDR3 has 13 amino acids. Here the CDR3 DNA reads TGTGCCAGCAGCCACGAGGGCAGGGGAGGCTACACCTTC. It yields the protein CASSHEGRGGYTF.

This clone was counted only a few times. This chain links TRBV29-1 with TRBJ2-3; TRBD2 matches 14 bases. Germline lookup yields CDR1 SQVTM and CDR2 ANQGSEA. V lost 7 bases to trimming and J lost 2 bases; unmatched junction nucleotides: 5. The CDR3 totals 15 residues. The CDR3 is CSDGTSGGYTDTQYF. CDR3 in DNA: TGCAGCGACGGGACTAGCGGGGGCTACACAGATACGCAGTATTTT.

On this clone itself: A junction boundary mismatches the germline segment, possibly from a read error. This rearrangement joins TRBV7-9 to TRBJ2-1; 11 bases map to TRBD2. The germline gives CDR1 SEHNR, CDR2 FQNEAQ (reference sequence). CDR3 length equals 16 residues. The CDR3 here is CSSSRQLAGAANEQFF. Written as DNA, the CDR3 is TGTTCCAGCAGCAGACAACTAGCGGGAGCGGCAAATGAGCAGTTCTTC.

V gene TRBV2 combines with J gene TRBJ2-1; maybe TRBD2 (5 bases). V was shortened by 6 bases and J by 0 bases, with 9 bases between the two germline ends. The germline V gene has CDR1 SNHLY and CDR2 FYNNEI. The length of the CDR3 is 14 residues. CDR3: CASRFTSSYNEQFF. The CDR3 bases are TGTGCCAGCAGGTTTACTAGCTCCTACAATGAGCAGTTCTTC.

This chain joins TRBV29-1 and TRBJ2-7, with D perhaps TRBD1 (6 bases). CDR1 SQVTM and CDR2 ANQGSEA come from the germline V gene. This CDR3 comprises 12 residues. Trimming shortened V by 6 bases and J by 3 bases, and 12 bases separated the two germline ends. The CDR3 loop reads CSVRDIHYEQYF. The CDR3 region has the DNA TGCAGCGTCCGGGACATCCACTACGAGCAGTACTTC.

The gene calls are TRBV28 and TRBJ2-2, with D perhaps TRBD2 (6 bases). The CDR3 loop spans 14 amino acids. Germline V gene data show CDR1 as MDHEN and CDR2 as SYDVKM. V lost 4 bases to trimming and J lost 4 bases, with 10 bases between them. CDR3 in DNA: TGTGCCAGCAGTTCGGCGGGACTCACCGGGGAGCTGTTTTTT. It is translated as CASSSAGLTGELFF. Based on the CDR3 plus reference TRBV28 and TRBJ2-2, the full variable domain is DVKVTQSSRYLVKRTGEKVFLECVQDMDHENMFWYRQDPGLGLRLIYFSYDVKMKEKGDIPEGYSVSREKKERFSLILESASTNQTSMYLCASSSAGLTGELFFGEGSRLTVL.

This rearrangement joins TRBV7-9 to TRBJ2-2; unclear D gene. Germline CDR1 and CDR2: SEHNR and FQNEAQ (reference sequence). The length of the CDR3 is 14 residues. V lost 3 bases to trimming and J lost 4 bases, with 9 bases between them. Here the CDR3 DNA reads TGTGCCAGCAGCTTGGTTTCCAGCACCGGGGAGCTGTTTTTT. This encodes CASSLVSSTGELFF. The full variable domain, with the rest looked up from reference TRBV7-9 and TRBJ2-2, is DTGVSQNPRHKITKRGQNVTFRCDPISEHNRLYWYRQTLGQGPEFLTYFQNEAQLEKSRLLSDRFSAERPKGSFSTLEIQRTEQGDSAMYLCASSLVSSTGELFFGEGSRLTVL.

The V call is TRBV6-4, the J call TRBJ2-1; a possible D gene is TRBD2 (5 bases). CDR1 and CDR2 from the germline V gene are MRHNA and SNTAGT. V lost 2 bases and J 9 bases, leaving 17 bases between the germline ends. This CDR3 has 15 amino acids. For the CDR3, the DNA is TGTGCCAGCAGTGACGTGGAAGGGCAGGCGGGTGAGCAGTTCTTC. Amino acids: CASSDVEGQAGEQFF.

This rearrangement joins TRBV10-2 to TRBJ2-3; 7 bases are shared with TRBD2. Trimming took 9 bases from V and 2 from J; bases not matched to a gene: 5. The CDR3 covers 13 residues. Germline CDR1 reads WSHSY; CDR2 reads SAAADI. This chain's CDR3 is CASSSGFTDTQYF. The CDR3 DNA is TGCGCCAGTAGTAGCGGGTTCACAGATACGCAGTATTTT.

V usage is TRBV20-1 and J usage is TRBJ2-7; D gene unclear. Germline assignment: CDR1 DFQATT and CDR2 SNEGSKA (reference sequence). The length of the CDR3 is 11 residues. V was trimmed by 0 bases and J by 3 bases, leaving 3 bases between them. The CDR3 protein is CSARDHYEQYF. In nucleotides, the CDR3 is TGCAGTGCTAGAGACCACTACGAGCAGTACTTC.

The chain carries TRBV5-1 and TRBJ1-1; TRBD1 matches 7 bases. The CDR3 consists of 16 residues. Germline CDR1 is SGHRS and CDR2 is YFSETQ. J was trimmed by 0 bases and V by 0 bases; bases with no gene match: 5. The CDR3 loop is CASSLGAGQMNTEAFF. Here the CDR3 DNA reads TGCGCCAGCAGCTTGGGCGCGGGACAGATGAACACTGAAGCTTTCTTT.

The genes are TRBV28 and TRBJ2-5; a weak D match, TRBD1 (5 bases). The CDR3 runs to 13 residues. Between the trimmed V and J ends, which lost 5 bases and 9 bases, there was a span of 16 bases. Germline V gene sequence: CDR1 MDHEN, CDR2 SYDVKM. Written as DNA, the CDR3 is TGTGCCAGCAGTCGGACAAATCCAGGGCCCCAGTACTTC. Its protein product is CASSRTNPGPQYF.

The chain uses TRBV27 and TRBJ2-5; D is unresolved. Germline V gene sequence: CDR1 MNHEY, CDR2 SMNVEV (reference sequence). Between the trimmed V and J ends, which lost 5 bases and 0 bases, there was a span of 13 bases. This CDR3 region has 15 residues. The CDR3 protein is CASSVSKRYQETQYF. The CDR3 DNA reads as TGTGCCAGCAGTGTCTCGAAGCGATACCAAGAGACCCAGTACTTC.